This TCR beta chain derives from a study of shared clonotypes between healthy human individuals. Data came from immunoSEQ multiplex PCR; TCRdb stores just in-frame clones and leaves some out. The sample lists more than 400,000 clones, roughly 95% occurring once. Germline trimming cut 5 bases from V and 7 bases from J; bases unmatched to any gene: 6. Looked up from germline, CDR1 is MNHEY and CDR2 is SVGAGI. The CDR3 runs to 14 residues. This TCR came from a woman younger than 45 in good health. Source material: naive CD4+ T cells sorted from blood. The subset here: CD45RA+ positively selected. This rearrangement joins TRBV6-5 to TRBJ1-5, with 9 bases lining up with TRBD1. Here the CDR3 reads CASSTRQGDQPQHF. DNA for the CDR3: TGTGCCAGCAGTACGCGACAGGGGGACCAGCCCCAGCATTTT.